Listed below are T cell receptor beta chains from one sample, sequenced in a study of blood T cells in healthy people across ages. In TCRdb, the 5' RACE reads were re-called with MiXCR into one record per CDR3 protein. Of some 710,000 distinct CDR3 sequences detected, about 42% appear once; the ten largest clones hold roughly 18%. Sequences were obtained from blood. These receptors were taken from a man older than 75 in good health. Both conserved end residues are part of each CDR3. D genes are given only for firm matches. Size is omitted from some rows. Given values are once, few, many or a class for expanded clones.

D: .
J: TRBJ1-6
size: .
length: 12
V: TRBV7-6
CDR3: CASSGYNSPLHF
DNA: TGTGCCAGCAGCGGTTATAATTCACCCCTCCACTTT

D: TRBD2
J: TRBJ2-7
size: .
length: 14
V: TRBV7-3
CDR3: CASSPSGSNPEQYF
DNA: TGTGCCAGCAGCCCTAGCGGGAGTAACCCCGAGCAGTACTTC

D: TRBD2
J: TRBJ2-3
size: .
length: 16
V: TRBV5-1
CDR3: CASSSSPTSGTDTQYF
DNA: TGCGCCAGCAGCTCAAGCCCTACTAGCGGCACAGATACGCAGTATTTT

D: .
J: TRBJ2-4
size: .
length: 15
V: TRBV20-1
CDR3: CSAFPGTGAKNIQYF
DNA: TGCAGTGCCTTTCCCGGGACCGGAGCCAAAAACATTCAGTACTTC

D: .
J: TRBJ2-3
size: .
length: 12
V: TRBV20-1
CDR3: CSCGSGADTQYF
DNA: TGCAGCTGTGGGAGTGGGGCAGATACGCAGTATTTT

D: TRBD2
J: TRBJ2-5
size: few
length: 17
V: TRBV7-2
CDR3: CASSLGLAGAMQETQYF
DNA: TGTGCCAGCAGCTTGGGACTAGCGGGGGCCATGCAAGAGACCCAGTACTTC

D: TRBD2
J: TRBJ2-5
size: .
length: 14
V: TRBV6-6
CDR3: CASSRTSGYNEQYF
DNA: TGTGCCAGCAGTAGGACTAGCGGCTACAATGAGCAGTACTTC

D: .
J: TRBJ2-1
size: few
length: 13
V: TRBV20-1
CDR3: CSASWTSYNEQFF
DNA: TGCAGTGCTTCATGGACGTCCTACAATGAGCAGTTCTTC

D: .
J: TRBJ2-3
size: .
length: 15
V: TRBV2
CDR3: CASSVGLAQTDTQYF
DNA: TGTGCCAGCAGCGTGGGACTGGCTCAAACAGATACGCAGTATTTT

D: .
J: TRBJ2-1
size: .
length: 18
V: TRBV20-1
CDR3: CSAQSGVAAGSSSGEQFF
DNA: TGCAGTGCCCAATCGGGGGTTGCGGCAGGGTCCTCGTCAGGTGAGCAGTTCTTC

D: .
J: TRBJ2-1
size: few
length: 10
V: TRBV6-2/TRBV6-3
CDR3: CATRDNEQFF
DNA: TGTGCCACCAGGGACAATGAGCAGTTCTTC

D: .
J: TRBJ2-7
size: few
length: 14
V: TRBV7-2
CDR3: CASSLNKISYEQYF
DNA: TGTGCCAGCAGCTTAAATAAAATCTCCTACGAGCAGTACTTC

D: .
J: TRBJ2-1
size: .
length: 17
V: TRBV15
CDR3: CATSRAVGSEIVDERFF
DNA: TGTGCCACCAGCAGAGCAGTCGGCTCCGAAATCGTCGATGAGCGGTTCTTC

D: .
J: TRBJ2-1
size: few
length: 15
V: TRBV5-1
CDR3: CASSLYGEPGNEQFF
DNA: TGCGCCAGCAGCTTGTACGGAGAACCGGGCAATGAGCAGTTCTTC

D: .
J: TRBJ1-1
size: many
length: 14
V: TRBV5-1
CDR3: CASSLGQGRTEAFF
DNA: TGTGCCAGCAGCTTAGGTCAGGGGCGAACTGAAGCTTTCTTT

D: .
J: TRBJ2-7
size: .
length: 11
V: TRBV6-2/TRBV6-3
CDR3: CATTGSYEQYF
DNA: TGTGCCACCACTGGCTCCTACGAGCAGTACTTC

D: .
J: TRBJ1-2
size: .
length: 14
V: TRBV20-1
CDR3: CSARDRQTSYGYTF
DNA: TGCAGTGCTAGAGATCGCCAAACCTCCTATGGCTACACCTTC

D: .
J: TRBJ2-5
size: few
length: 12
V: TRBV20-1
CDR3: CSAHRVQETQYF
DNA: TGCAGTGCTCACCGGGTGCAAGAGACCCAGTACTTC

D: .
J: TRBJ2-4
size: .
length: 16
V: TRBV5-6
CDR3: CASSDLGGQAKNIQYF
DNA: TGTGCCAGCAGCGACCTGGGGGGCCAAGCCAAAAACATTCAGTACTTC

D: TRBD1
J: TRBJ2-5
size: .
length: 15
V: TRBV28
CDR3: CASTPDRGRLETQYF
DNA: TGTGCCAGCACGCCGGACAGGGGGCGCCTGGAGACCCAGTACTTC

D: TRBD2
J: TRBJ2-7
size: .
length: 16
V: TRBV7-3
CDR3: CASSMDAAGGHNEQYF
DNA: TGTGCCAGCAGCATGGACGCAGCGGGAGGCCACAATGAGCAGTACTTC

D: TRBD2
J: TRBJ2-2
size: few
length: 15
V: TRBV5-1
CDR3: CASSLREGNTGELFF
DNA: TGCGCCAGCAGCTTGCGGGAGGGGAACACCGGGGAGCTGTTTTTT

D: TRBD1
J: TRBJ2-5
size: .
length: 16
V: TRBV27
CDR3: CASSLSVAGQGQGQYF
DNA: TGTGCCAGCAGTTTATCTGTAGCCGGACAGGGTCAGGGGCAGTACTTC

D: TRBD2
J: TRBJ2-3
size: few
length: 15
V: TRBV28
CDR3: CASRYGTSGTDTQYF
DNA: TGTGCCAGCAGGTACGGGACTAGCGGCACAGATACGCAGTATTTT

D: TRBD1
J: TRBJ1-6
size: once
length: 15
V: TRBV4-2
CDR3: CASSQDDRANSPLHF
DNA: TGTGCCAGCAGCCAAGATGACAGGGCGAATTCACCCCTCCACTTT

D: TRBD1
J: TRBJ2-3
size: few
length: 15
V: TRBV4-3
CDR3: CASSQGDRATDTQYF
DNA: TGCGCCAGCAGCCAAGGGGACAGGGCCACAGATACGCAGTATTTT

D: .
J: TRBJ2-5
size: .
length: 15
V: TRBV12-3/TRBV12-4
CDR3: CASSLGRALQETQYF
DNA: TGTGCCAGCAGTTTAGGCAGAGCGCTCCAAGAGACCCAGTACTTC

D: TRBD1
J: TRBJ1-4
size: .
length: 12
V: TRBV2
CDR3: CAGGQGSEELFF
DNA: TGTGCCGGCGGACAGGGCTCTGAAGAACTGTTTTTT

D: TRBD1
J: TRBJ1-6
size: .
length: 14
V: TRBV6-1
CDR3: CASSESRGNSPLHF
DNA: TGTGCCAGCAGTGAGAGCAGGGGGAATTCACCCCTCCACTTT

D: .
J: TRBJ1-6
size: .
length: 14
V: TRBV9
CDR3: CASSPTDKMTPLHF
DNA: TGTGCCAGCAGCCCGACGGACAAGATGACACCCCTCCACTTT

D: TRBD1
J: TRBJ2-3
size: .
length: 15
V: TRBV12-3/TRBV12-4
CDR3: CASSPGQVQRDTQYF
DNA: TGTGCCAGCAGTCCGGGACAGGTCCAGAGGGATACGCAGTATTTT

D: .
J: TRBJ2-3
size: .
length: 15
V: TRBV14
CDR3: CASSPALALADTQYF
DNA: TGTGCCAGCAGCCCTGCGCTAGCTCTCGCAGATACGCAGTATTTT

D: TRBD2
J: TRBJ2-3
size: few
length: 18
V: TRBV9
CDR3: CASSVRETSGAYTDTQYF
DNA: TGTGCCAGCAGCGTACGAGAGACTAGCGGGGCATACACAGATACGCAGTATTTT

D: .
J: TRBJ2-7
size: .
length: 16
V: TRBV12-3/TRBV12-4
CDR3: CASSRSDSSSYNEQYF
DNA: TGTGCCAGCAGTCGATCGGACAGCAGCTCCTACAATGAGCAGTACTTC

D: .
J: TRBJ1-1
size: .
length: 14
V: TRBV5-1
CDR3: CASSSRGGSAEAFF
DNA: TGCGCCAGCAGCTCTAGGGGAGGTTCGGCTGAAGCTTTCTTT

D: .
J: TRBJ1-5
size: .
length: 19
V: TRBV6-4
CDR3: CASSDPPQYVTCGNQPQHF
DNA: TGTGCCAGCAGCGACCCTCCCCAATACGTGACATGCGGCAATCAGCCCCAGCATTTT

D: .
J: TRBJ1-2
size: .
length: 14
V: TRBV28
CDR3: CASSLSSGGYGYTF
DNA: TGTGCCAGCAGTTTAAGCTCGGGCGGGTATGGCTACACCTTC

D: TRBD1
J: TRBJ1-2
size: .
length: 15
V: TRBV4-1
CDR3: CASSQLRIGGGGYTF
DNA: TGCGCCAGCAGCCAACTAAGAATAGGGGGCGGTGGCTACACCTTC

D: .
J: TRBJ2-2
size: .
length: 16
V: TRBV2
CDR3: CASSGYGGYNTGELFF
DNA: TGTGCCAGCAGTGGATACGGGGGATATAACACCGGGGAGCTGTTTTTT

D: TRBD2
J: TRBJ2-1
size: .
length: 20
V: TRBV6-1
CDR3: CASSRTPMTSGSLTYNEQFF
DNA: TGTGCCAGCAGTCGTACACCCATGACTAGCGGGAGTCTCACCTACAATGAGCAGTTCTTC

D: .
J: TRBJ2-3
size: few
length: 15
V: TRBV6-5
CDR3: CASRSGQTYLEVQYF
DNA: TGTGCCAGCAGAAGCGGACAGACTTACTTAGAGGTGCAGTATTTT

D: .
J: TRBJ1-5
size: .
length: 14
V: TRBV20-1
CDR3: CSARSGAANQPQHF
DNA: TGCAGTGCTAGATCGGGGGCGGCTAATCAGCCCCAGCATTTT

D: TRBD1
J: TRBJ1-2
size: .
length: 16
V: TRBV7-9
CDR3: CAGSLTGGSERYGYTF
DNA: TGTGCCGGCAGCTTGACAGGGGGAAGCGAACGCTATGGCTACACCTTC

D: .
J: TRBJ2-3
size: .
length: 14
V: TRBV29-1
CDR3: CSVEKSTSTDTQYF
DNA: TGCAGCGTTGAGAAGAGTACTAGCACAGATACGCAGTATTTT

D: .
J: TRBJ2-1
size: .
length: 15
V: TRBV11-2
CDR3: CASSQGWGTPREQFF
DNA: TGTGCCAGCAGCCAGGGGTGGGGGACGCCTCGGGAGCAGTTCTTC

D: .
J: TRBJ1-5
size: .
length: 18
V: TRBV6-1
CDR3: CASSEAGRRGRSNQPQHF
DNA: TGTGCCAGCAGTGAAGCCGGCCGGAGGGGCAGGAGCAATCAGCCCCAGCATTTT

D: .
J: TRBJ1-1
size: once
length: 16
V: TRBV24-1
CDR3: CATSDLAIRGNTEAFF
DNA: TGTGCCACCAGTGATTTAGCTATCAGGGGCAACACTGAAGCTTTCTTT

D: TRBD2
J: TRBJ2-7
size: many
length: 14
V: TRBV4-3
CDR3: CASRKGLAAYEQYF
DNA: TGCGCCAGCAGGAAGGGACTAGCGGCCTACGAGCAGTACTTC